This record concerns one T cell receptor beta chain sequence. Its matching antigen is unknown. This sample stems from a study of cytomegalovirus exposure and HLA in healthy donors. PCR used 60 Vbeta primers and 13 Jbeta primers. TCRdb keeps only in-frame clones here, not all; method: immunoSEQ multiplex PCR. Of 100,000 or so clones listed, roughly 73% are singletons. V was pared by 2 bases and J by 7 bases, with 2 bases of the junction left unmatched. Germline V lookup: CDR1 MNHEY, CDR2 SVGAGI. This CDR3 has 14 amino acids. Study conclusions and caveats: A few V segments could not be told apart, such as TRBV6-2 and TRBV6-3, and were left out. A missense variant in DCLRE1C was later tied to TCR beta V- and J-gene trimming.

Sequenced: PBMCs. This receptor was obtained from a woman in her 40s in good health and CMV-seropositive. The V and J genes are TRBV6-5 and TRBJ1-6; 7 bases match TRBD1. In nucleotides, the CDR3 is TGTGCCAGCAGTTACGGGACAGAGAATTCACCCCTCCACTTT. It translates to CASSYGTENSPLHF.